This TCR beta chain is from a study of blood T cell repertoires in COVID-19. Study summary: Sites in the United States, Italy and Spain provided acute and convalescent COVID-19 samples. Nucleic acid was either cDNA or gDNA, and it came from T cells, B-cell-depleted T cells, or PBMCs.

Source study methods: Scientists estimated how many nucleated cells there were by amplifying reference gene primers. Sequencing used immunoSEQ multiplex PCR; TCRdb keeps in-frame clones, though not all of them. V and J calls and clone size follow that table, whereas D and trimming were derived from the DNA. The table records around 260,000 clones, about nine tenths of them present only once. Sequenced material: peripheral blood. This clonotype originated in a man aged 55 to 70 who had recovered from COVID-19.

The CDR3 protein is CSVAQHNYGYTF. The CDR3 nucleotides read TGCAGCGTTGCCCAACATAACTATGGCTACACCTTC. The gene calls are TRBV29-1 and TRBJ1-2; the D is unclear. The V and J ends lost 4 bases and 1 base respectively, with 7 bases between them. The CDR3 covers 12 residues. The germline CDR1 and CDR2 sequences are SQVTM and ANQGSEA.